This T cell receptor beta chain is from a study of blood T cell repertoires in COVID-19. Overall study context: PBMCs, B-cell-depleted T cells, or T cells provided the cDNA or gDNA that made up the material.

The length of the CDR3 is 15 residues. The germline CDR1 and CDR2 sequences are KGHDR and SFDVKD. Trimming took 0 bases from V and 5 from J, leaving 12 bases between them. Sequencing was performed with immunoSEQ multiplex PCR; in TCRdb, only in-frame clones are kept and a portion is missing. Of 95,000 to 110,000 clones in the sample, more than 70% were seen once. The V call is TRBV24-1, the J call TRBJ2-5, with D tentatively TRBD1 (5 bases). What was sequenced was peripheral blood. This TCR was recovered from a man aged 35 to 55 with active or convalescent COVID-19. The CDR3 protein is CATSDLGAMGETQYF. The CDR3, as DNA: TGTGCCACCAGTGATTTGGGGGCGATGGGGGAGACCCAGTACTTC.